The rows below give T cell receptor beta chains drawn from one sample of a study of regulatory T cells in long-lasting Graves disease. TCRdb independently ran MiXCR on the multiplex PCR reads; one entry per CDR3 protein. This table has about 540,000 distinct CDR3 sequences, roughly 14% appearing once. These data were also filed under a second study, of T cells in Graves' hyperthyroidism and ophthalmopathy.

The sequencing here drew on peripheral blood mononuclear cells (PBMCs), taken at new diagnosis, from a patient treated with antithyroid drugs. The receptor set was obtained from a man aged 30-40 years with Graves disease. Each CDR3 is given with its conserved first and last residue. The order of the fields is J gene, V gene, D gene, clone size, CDR3 protein, CDR3 DNA. The D gene is left open where the match is weak. Clone size is given for some rows only: seen once, a few or many times, or a class if the clone is expanded.

J: TRBJ1-5
V: TRBV10-1
D: .
size: .
CDR3: CASSTGKGNQPQHF
DNA: TGCGCCAGCAGTACGGGAAAAGGCAATCAGCCCCAGCATTTT

J: TRBJ2-3
V: TRBV29-1
D: TRBD2
size: many
CDR3: CSVVRGARDTQYF
DNA: TGCAGCGTTGTGCGGGGGGCGCGAGATACGCAGTATTTT

J: TRBJ2-4
V: TRBV19
D: .
size: .
CDR3: CASSISTGAKNIQYF
DNA: TGTGCCAGTAGTATTAGTACGGGAGCCAAAAACATTCAGTACTTC

J: TRBJ2-7
V: TRBV29-1
D: TRBD2
size: .
CDR3: CSVGLAGGSSYEQYF
DNA: TGCAGCGTTGGGCTAGCGGGAGGAAGCTCCTACGAGCAGTACTTC

J: TRBJ1-6
V: TRBV10-3
D: .
size: few
CDR3: CAITRDSNSPLHF
DNA: TGTGCCATCACGCGGGACTCGAATTCACCCCTCCACTTT

J: TRBJ2-3
V: TRBV4-2
D: .
size: .
CDR3: CASSRDVTDTQYF
DNA: TGTGCCAGCAGCCGGGATGTCACAGATACGCAGTATTTT

J: TRBJ2-5
V: TRBV29-1
D: .
size: few
CDR3: CSVGSQIKEETQYF
DNA: TGCAGCGTTGGTTCGCAGATTAAGGAAGAGACCCAGTACTTC

J: TRBJ2-5
V: TRBV6-9
D: TRBD1
size: many
CDR3: CASSYYSTGIQETQYF
DNA: TGTGCCAGCAGTTACTACTCGACAGGGATCCAAGAGACCCAGTACTTC

J: TRBJ2-1
V: TRBV18
D: .
size: many
CDR3: CASSALGNEQFF
DNA: TGTGCCAGCTCAGCATTAGGGAATGAGCAGTTCTTC

J: TRBJ2-1
V: TRBV6-1
D: TRBD2
size: few
CDR3: CASRGGTSGGEQFF
DNA: TGTGCCAGCAGGGGAGGGACTAGCGGAGGGGAGCAGTTCTTC

J: TRBJ2-1
V: TRBV25-1
D: .
size: many
CDR3: CASSELAGLNNEQFF
DNA: TGTGCCAGCAGTGAATTAGCAGGACTTAACAATGAGCAGTTCTTC

J: TRBJ2-1
V: TRBV28
D: TRBD2
size: .
CDR3: CASSLYGGGPHNEQFF
DNA: TGTGCCAGCAGTTTATACGGGGGAGGGCCCCACAATGAGCAGTTCTTC

J: TRBJ2-1
V: TRBV30
D: .
size: .
CDR3: CAWSPTVVGEQFF
DNA: TGTGCCTGGAGTCCTACCGTAGTCGGTGAGCAGTTCTTC

J: TRBJ1-2
V: TRBV20-1
D: .
size: many
CDR3: CSASSGGDYGYTF
DNA: TGCAGTGCTAGTTCAGGTGGTGACTATGGCTACACCTTC

J: TRBJ2-3
V: TRBV29-1
D: .
size: many
CDR3: CSVDSTDTQYF
DNA: TGCAGCGTGGACAGCACAGATACGCAGTATTTT

J: TRBJ2-7
V: TRBV24-1
D: .
size: .
CDR3: CATSDPPLDEQYF
DNA: TGTGCCACCAGTGACCCCCCGCTGGACGAGCAGTACTTC

J: TRBJ2-3
V: TRBV7-9
D: .
size: .
CDR3: CASSLKPVGGTQYF
DNA: TGTGCCAGCAGCTTAAAACCCGTGGGGGGTACGCAGTATTTT

J: TRBJ1-1
V: TRBV29-1
D: TRBD1
size: .
CDR3: CSVTGGGGKEAFF
DNA: TGCAGCGTGACAGGGGGGGGGGGTAAAGAAGCTTTCTTT

J: TRBJ2-7
V: TRBV30
D: TRBD2
size: few
CDR3: CAWSVAGEGEQYF
DNA: TGTGCCTGGAGTGTTGCGGGAGAGGGTGAGCAGTACTTC

J: TRBJ2-1
V: TRBV6-5
D: TRBD1
size: many
CDR3: CASSYPGTGAVNEQFF
DNA: TGTGCCAGCAGTTATCCCGGGACAGGGGCGGTCAATGAGCAGTTCTTC

J: TRBJ2-7
V: TRBV9
D: TRBD2
size: many
CDR3: CASSIGTSGRVPYEQYF
DNA: TGTGCCAGCAGCATCGGGACTAGCGGGAGGGTCCCCTACGAGCAGTACTTC

J: TRBJ2-7
V: TRBV5-1
D: TRBD1
size: many
CDR3: CASSLGQGREYEQYF
DNA: TGCGCCAGCAGCTTAGGACAGGGCCGGGAATACGAGCAGTACTTC

J: TRBJ1-1
V: TRBV30
D: .
size: .
CDR3: CAWSLGSINTEAFF
DNA: TGTGCCTGGAGTCTAGGGAGCATAAACACTGAAGCTTTCTTT

J: TRBJ2-2
V: TRBV20-1
D: TRBD2
size: .
CDR3: CSACLAGVRTRTGELFF
DNA: TGCAGTGCATGCCTAGCGGGAGTCAGGACACGTACCGGGGAGCTGTTTTTT

J: TRBJ2-5
V: TRBV7-8
D: .
size: many
CDR3: CASSLGAGETQYF
DNA: TGTGCCAGCAGCTTAGGGGCGGGAGAGACCCAGTACTTC

J: TRBJ2-1
V: TRBV14
D: .
size: .
CDR3: CASSQMREQFF
DNA: TGTGCCAGCAGCCAGATGAGGGAGCAGTTCTTC

J: TRBJ2-7
V: TRBV28
D: .
size: many
CDR3: CASSAGGGRYF
DNA: TGTGCCAGCAGTGCTGGGGGAGGTCGGTACTTC

J: TRBJ2-7
V: TRBV5-5
D: TRBD2
size: .
CDR3: CASRPGLGITYEQYF
DNA: TGTGCCAGCAGACCGGGACTAGGGATTACCTACGAGCAGTACTTC

J: TRBJ2-7
V: TRBV6-1
D: .
size: .
CDR3: CASSEHRLGNEQYF
DNA: TGTGCCAGCAGTGAACACAGGTTAGGAAACGAGCAGTACTTC

J: TRBJ2-7
V: TRBV6-1
D: .
size: many
CDR3: CATTYRDKYEQYF
DNA: TGTGCCACCACCTACCGGGACAAGTACGAGCAGTACTTC

J: TRBJ2-7
V: TRBV27
D: .
size: few
CDR3: CASSTSGARSSYEQYF
DNA: TGTGCCAGCAGCACTTCAGGGGCGAGAAGCTCCTACGAGCAGTACTTC

J: TRBJ2-4
V: TRBV27
D: .
size: many
CDR3: CASSWTPKNIQYF
DNA: TGTGCCAGCAGTTGGACTCCCAAAAACATTCAGTACTTC

J: TRBJ1-2
V: TRBV6-2/TRBV6-3
D: .
size: .
CDR3: CASSELIGYRYTF
DNA: TGTGCCAGCAGTGAACTTATAGGGTATCGCTACACCTTC

J: TRBJ1-2
V: TRBV7-6
D: .
size: .
CDR3: CASSPRDPRGYTF
DNA: TGTGCCAGCAGCCCCCGGGACCCGAGGGGCTACACCTTC

J: TRBJ1-4
V: TRBV28
D: TRBD1
size: many
CDR3: CASSLPGQGREKLFF
DNA: TGTGCCAGCAGTTTACCGGGACAGGGTCGGGAAAAACTGTTTTTT

J: TRBJ2-1
V: TRBV27
D: TRBD1
size: many
CDR3: CASSATGQGLNEQFF
DNA: TGTGCCAGCAGTGCCACGGGACAGGGCCTAAATGAGCAGTTCTTC

J: TRBJ2-3
V: TRBV30
D: TRBD1
size: many
CDR3: CAWSIRDRGGDTQYF
DNA: TGTGCCTGGAGTATACGGGACAGGGGGGGAGATACGCAGTATTTT

J: TRBJ2-4
V: TRBV5-1
D: .
size: few
CDR3: CASSSSSIAKNIQYF
DNA: TGCGCCAGCAGTTCTTCCTCCATAGCCAAAAACATTCAGTACTTC

J: TRBJ2-7
V: TRBV24-1
D: .
size: many
CDR3: CATSGNPRREQYF
DNA: TGTGCCACCAGTGGAAACCCCCGAAGAGAGCAGTACTTC

J: TRBJ2-3
V: TRBV12-3/TRBV12-4
D: .
size: many
CDR3: CASSRDRGNTDTQYF
DNA: TGTGCCAGCAGCCGGGACCGGGGAAACACAGATACGCAGTATTTT

J: TRBJ2-3
V: TRBV29-1
D: TRBD1
size: many
CDR3: CSVEATGQGFADTQYF
DNA: TGCAGCGTTGAGGCAACGGGACAGGGATTCGCAGATACGCAGTATTTT